Below are 27 T cell receptor beta chains sequenced from a single sample in a study of early T cells in non-severe SARS-CoV-2 infection. TCRdb re-derived calls from the 5' RACE reads in MiXCR, one entry per CDR3 protein. The sample holds tens of thousands of distinct CDR3 sequences, about 9.1% seen once. Source material: whole blood. The receptor source for this set is an adult who was a healthcare worker with PCR-confirmed SARS-CoV-2 infection or an uninfected control (not recorded which).

This clonotype was observed a few times. The CDR3 spells CASSPKGSGHNEQFF. CDR3 bases: TGTGCCAGCAGCCCCAAGGGTAGCGGCCACAATGAGCAGTTCTTC. The genes are TRBV13 and TRBJ2-1; tentative D call: TRBD2 (6 bases). The CDR3 extends over 15 amino acids. CDR1 is PRHDT and CDR2 is FYEKMQ in the germline V gene (reference sequence). V was trimmed by 5 bases and J by 5 bases, leaving 16 bases between them. Full variable domain (missing parts from reference TRBV13 and TRBJ2-1): AAGVIQSPRHLIKEKRETATLKCYPIPRHDTVYWYQQGPGQDPQFLISFYEKMQSDKGSIPDRFSAQQFSDYHSELNMSSLELGDSALYFCASSPKGSGHNEQFFGPGTRLTVL.

This clonotype has only a few counts. The chain joins TRBV7-9 to TRBJ1-1; D gene ambiguous. The CDR3 contains 16 residues. Between the trimmed V and J ends, which lost 0 bases and 5 bases, there was a span of 16 bases. Germline V gives CDR1 SEHNR, CDR2 FQNEAQ (reference sequence). The CDR3 DNA reads as TGTGCCAGCAGCTTAGCGAAGTTACGAGTAGGAACTGAAGCTTTCTTT. It translates to CASSLAKLRVGTEAFF. Together with reference TRBV7-9 and TRBJ1-1, the CDR3 gives the full variable domain: DTGVSQNPRHKITKRGQNVTFRCDPISEHNRLYWYRQTLGQGPEFLTYFQNEAQLEKSRLLSDRFSAERPKGSFSTLEIQRTEQGDSAMYLCASSLAKLRVGTEAFFGQGTRLTVV.

This clonotype was recorded at least ten times. The rearrangement uses TRBV30 and TRBJ1-4; tentatively, D is TRBD1 (5 bases). V shed 4 bases and J shed 0 bases, with 12 bases lying between them. Germline V gene lookup returns CDR1 GTSNPN and CDR2 SVGIG (reference sequence). CDR3 length equals 15 residues. DNA for the CDR3: TGTGCCTGGACCGGGGGTGTTTCAACTAATGAAAAACTGTTTTTT. Encoded protein: CAWTGGVSTNEKLFF.

In this sample, this clonotype turned up many times. The chain couples TRBV12-5 to TRBJ2-1; no firm D call. Germline CDR1 and CDR2: LGHNT and FRNRAP. The ends were cut back, 0 bases at V and 3 bases at J, with 12 bases in the middle. The CDR3 is 16 amino acids. DNA for the CDR3: TGTGCTAGTGGTTTGGTACGCAGTGGGTTCTACAATGAGCAGTTCTTC. Protein product: CASGLVRSGFYNEQFF.

To note about this clonotype: Compared with germline, one end of the junction differs, possibly owing to a read error. The genes are TRBV11-2 and TRBJ2-5, with D uncertain. Germline V gives CDR1 SGHAT, CDR2 FQNNGV. The CDR3 sequence is 13 residues long. The CDR3 DNA reads as TGCGCCAGCACCCCACCCCCGGGAGAGACCCAGTACTTC. This encodes CASTPPPGETQYF.

This clonotype was found many times. The rearrangement uses TRBV3-1 and TRBJ2-1; D tentatively reads TRBD1 or TRBD2 (6 bases each). CDR3 length: 15 amino acids. The ends were cut back, 0 bases at V and 9 bases at J, with 15 bases in the middle. CDR1 and CDR2 from the germline V gene are LGHDT and YNNKEL (reference sequence). This chain's CDR3 is CASSQEYGGWGEQFF. The CDR3 coding sequence is TGTGCCAGCAGCCAAGAATACGGGGGCTGGGGTGAGCAGTTCTTC.

The chain uses TRBV6-2 or TRBV6-3 and TRBJ2-1; D ambiguous. Trimming stripped 7 bases from V and 9 bases from J, with 22 bases between. Germline loops: CDR1 MNHEY, CDR2 SVGEGT. The CDR3 spans 15 residues. The CDR3 loop reads CASIRSPRVGSEQFF. Here the CDR3 DNA reads TGTGCCAGCATCCGTTCGCCAAGGGTCGGCAGTGAGCAGTTCTTC.

This clonotype has at least ten counts. This chain links TRBV11-2 with TRBJ2-1; 8 bases align to TRBD2. This CDR3 comprises 14 residues. Germline-derived CDR1 and CDR2 are SGHAT and FQNNGV. The trim removed 2 bases at V and 7 bases at J, leaving 4 bases unmatched. The CDR3, as DNA: TGTGCCAGCAGCTTACCCGGGGGGGGAAATGAGCAGTTCTTC. This codes for CASSLPGGGNEQFF. Full variable domain (remainder filled in from reference TRBV11-2 and TRBJ2-1): EAGVAQSPRYKIIEKRQSVAFWCNPISGHATLYWYQQILGQGPKLLIQFQNNGVVDDSQLPKDRFSAERLKGVDSTLKIQPAKLEDSAVYLCASSLPGGGNEQFFGPGTRLTVL.

The genes are TRBV9 and TRBJ1-3; 8 bases are shared with TRBD1. With 4 bases clipped from V and 0 bases from J, the junction kept 9 bases outside the gene matches. CDR1 and CDR2 from the germline V gene are SGDLS and YYNGEE. The CDR3 spans 17 residues. CDR3 in DNA: TGTGCCAGCAGCCCTGGGGACAGGTTCTTCTCTGGAAACACCATATATTTT. Translated, it gives CASSPGDRFFSGNTIYF.

This clonotype was picked up many times. The chain carries TRBV29-1 and TRBJ2-2; 10 bases are shared with TRBD1. V shed 3 bases and J 8 bases; nucleotides not matched to a gene: 3. Germline V gene sequence: CDR1 SQVTM, CDR2 ANQGSEA. The CDR3 has 13 residues. As DNA, the CDR3 is TGCAGCGTTGAGACAGGGGGCGCGGGGGAGCTGTTTTTT. This gives the protein CSVETGGAGELFF.

In its sample, this clonotype was seen many times. The chain links TRBV29-1 to TRBJ2-3; no clear D gene. The CDR3 contains 13 residues. The germline CDR1 and CDR2 sequences are SQVTM and ANQGSEA. Trimming removed 1 base at V and 0 bases at J, with 5 bases between. The CDR3 DNA is TGCAGCGTTGAAGGACATAGCACAGATACGCAGTATTTT. This codes for CSVEGHSTDTQYF.

This clonotype was recorded many times. This chain uses TRBV23-1 with TRBJ1-1, with D possibly TRBD1 on 6 matching bases. TRBV23-1 is noted as an ORF with a role that remains uncertain. Trimming left V 0 bases short and J 1 base short, with 9 bases between. The CDR3 covers 15 residues. CDR3 in amino acids: CASSQSGGPNTEAFF. Written as DNA, the CDR3 is TGCGCCAGCAGTCAATCCGGGGGGCCGAACACTGAAGCTTTCTTT.

This clonotype occurred many times. This rearrangement joins TRBV24-1 to TRBJ2-1, with no clear D. Germline V gene sequence: CDR1 KGHDR, CDR2 SFDVKD. The CDR3 loop spans 14 amino acids. The ends were cut back, 4 bases at V and 0 bases at J, with 6 bases in the middle. The CDR3, as DNA: TGTGCCACCAGTGACGCGAACTCCTACAATGAGCAGTTCTTC. This gives the protein CATSDANSYNEQFF.

There are many counts of this clonotype. The chain recombines TRBV5-1 with TRBJ2-3; possibly TRBD2 for D (7 bases). The CDR3 runs 16 residues. CDR1 SGHRS and CDR2 YFSETQ come from the germline V gene. With 0 bases removed from V and 4 bases from J, the gap between germline ends came to 15 bases. CDR3 sequence reads: CASSLEGGRRADTQYF. CDR3 nucleotides: TGCGCCAGCAGCTTGGAGGGGGGGCGCAGGGCAGATACGCAGTATTTT. Variable domain in full (rest from reference TRBV5-1 and TRBJ2-3): KAGVTQTPRYLIKTRGQQVTLSCSPISGHRSVSWYQQTPGQGLQFLFEYFSETQRNKGNFPGRFSGRQFSNSRSEMNVSTLELGDSALYLCASSLEGGRRADTQYFGPGTRLTVL.

This clonotype was detected ten times or more. The chain carries TRBV27 and TRBJ2-7; D is ambiguous. Deletions cut 0 bases from V and 0 bases from J, with 6 bases between. CDR3 length equals 14 residues. Germline CDR1 is MNHEY and CDR2 is SMNVEV (reference sequence). DNA for the CDR3: TGTGCCAGCAGTTTATCGACGAGCTCCTACGAGCAGTACTTC. This sequence encodes CASSLSTSSYEQYF.

This clonotype was seen repeatedly, ten times or more. The chain has TRBV7-2 and TRBJ2-5, with 8 nucleotides matching TRBD2. With V trimmed by 3 bases and J by 2 bases, 5 bases remained unmatched. The CDR3 has 15 residues. CDR1 and CDR2 (germline): SGHTA, FQGNSA. For the CDR3, the DNA is TGTGCCAGCAGCTTTTTTACTAGCGGTCAAGAGACCCAGTACTTC. Amino acid sequence: CASSFFTSGQETQYF.

The genes are TRBV11-2 and TRBJ2-1; 7 nucleotides match TRBD1. The junction had 21 bases not matched to a gene; V was cut back by 3 bases and J by 10 bases. Germline loops: CDR1 SGHAT, CDR2 FQNNGV. This CDR3 is built from 18 residues. CDR3 residues: CASSLYRGDSVRRGEQFF. CDR3 nucleotides: TGTGCCAGCAGCTTGTACAGGGGCGATTCAGTCCGCAGGGGAGAGCAGTTCTTC.

The genes are TRBV7-2 and TRBJ2-7; no reliable D call. The CDR3 covers 12 residues. Trimming pared 5 bases from V and 6 bases from J, leaving 11 bases between. Germline loops: CDR1 SGHTA, CDR2 FQGNSA. The CDR3 nucleotides read TGTGCCAGCAGCCCTCACCTGGGCGAGCAGTACTTC. Residues: CASSPHLGEQYF.

In its sample, this clonotype was seen many times. The rearrangement joins TRBV29-1 to TRBJ2-7, with a weak D call TRBD1 (6 bases). V was trimmed by 7 bases and J by 5 bases, leaving 21 bases between them. CDR3 size: 14 residues. Germline values: CDR1 SQVTM, CDR2 ANQGSEA. The CDR3 DNA sequence: TGCAGCGCAATTTCGGGACAACCCCCTAACGAGCAGTACTTC. Its protein is CSAISGQPPNEQYF.

In its sample, this clonotype was seen many times. CDR3 nucleotide sequence: TGTGCCAGCAGCCAAGATCCAGCTAGCGGGAGGAGAGCCTACGAGCAGTACTTC. It codes for CASSQDPASGRRAYEQYF. The chain couples TRBV4-2 to TRBJ2-7, with 11 bases matching TRBD2. The CDR3 runs 18 residues. In germline, CDR1 is LGHNA, CDR2 YNFKEQ. With V trimmed by 0 bases and J by 2 bases, 9 bases remained unmatched.

This clonotype has ten or more counts. This sequence joins TRBV11-1 and TRBJ2-7, with D possibly being TRBD1 (5 bases). The germline gives CDR1 SGHAT, CDR2 FQDESV (reference sequence). The CDR3 loop spans 17 amino acids. V lost 1 base and J lost 0, with 16 bases in between. The CDR3 reads CASSLDGTGTYSYEQYF. As DNA, the CDR3 is TGTGCCAGCAGCTTAGATGGCACAGGCACCTACTCCTACGAGCAGTACTTC.

This clonotype was detected a few times. The chain has TRBV5-5 and TRBJ2-5; TRBD1 matches at 7 bases. The CDR3 covers 15 residues. Germline CDR1 SGHKS, CDR2 YYEKEE (reference sequence). V shed 5 bases, J shed 6 bases, and the junction held 13 bases outside the gene matches. The CDR3 DNA follows: TGTGCCAGCAGTCAGTTACAGGGGCCTGAGCAGACCCAGTACTTC. It encodes CASSQLQGPEQTQYF. The full variable domain, in which reference TRBV5-5 and TRBJ2-5 provide the parts outside the CDR3, is DAGVTQSPTHLIKTRGQQVTLRCSPISGHKSVSWYQQVLGQGPQFIFQYYEKEERGRGNFPDRFSARQFPNYSSELNVNALLLGDSALYLCASSQLQGPEQTQYFGPGTRLLVL.

This clonotype was recorded at least ten times. The gene calls are TRBV3-1 and TRBJ2-2; 7 positions match TRBD1. The CDR3 extends over 15 amino acids. Germline V CDR1 and CDR2: LGHDT, YNNKEL (reference sequence). With 5 bases clipped from V and 4 bases from J, the junction kept 7 bases outside the gene matches. DNA of the CDR3: TGTGCCAGCAGCTCAAGACAGGGCCCCACCGGGGAGCTGTTTTTT. Translated, it gives CASSSRQGPTGELFF.

Only a few counts were recorded for this clonotype. The V gene is TRBV19, the J gene TRBJ2-1, with 9 bases lining up with TRBD1. After removal of 0 bases from V and 7 bases from J, the junction contained 4 bases not matched to a gene. Germline lookup yields CDR1 LNHDA and CDR2 SQIVND (reference sequence). There are 15 residues in the CDR3. The CDR3, as DNA: TGTGCCAGTAGTATAGATGGGACAGGGCCTAATGAGCAGTTCTTC. Its protein is CASSIDGTGPNEQFF.

This clonotype was seen many times. The genes are TRBV7-3 and TRBJ2-1, with TRBD2 matching over 11 bases. The junction had 16 bases not matched to a gene; V was cut back by 1 base and J by 8 bases. This CDR3 has 19 residues. Germline V CDR1 and CDR2: SGHTA, FQGTGA. The CDR3, as DNA: TGTGCCAGCAGCTTAAGAGGGGCTGTGGTAGCGGGAGGGCCCGATGAGCAGTTCTTC. It is translated as CASSLRGAVVAGGPDEQFF.

This clonotype came up many times. The chain joins TRBV27 to TRBJ2-1; D could derive from TRBD1 or TRBD2 (7 bases each). Trimming cost V 5 bases and J 7 bases, with 9 bases left between them. The germline CDR1 and CDR2 sequences are MNHEY and SMNVEV (reference sequence). The length of the CDR3 is 12 residues. CDR3 loop: CASSQGGNEQFF. The DNA of the CDR3 is TGTGCCAGCAGTCAGGGGGGGAATGAGCAGTTCTTC.

This clonotype has at least ten counts. V gene TRBV2 combines with J gene TRBJ1-6, with TRBD1 as a possible D gene (5 bases). The CDR3 spans 16 residues. The V end lost 2 bases, the J end lost 7 bases, and 15 bases lay between the germline ends. Germline V gives CDR1 SNHLY, CDR2 FYNNEI. The CDR3 DNA follows: TGTGCCAGCAGTGAAAGGGCGGCCAGGGAAAATTCACCCCTCCACTTT. This sequence encodes CASSERAARENSPLHF.